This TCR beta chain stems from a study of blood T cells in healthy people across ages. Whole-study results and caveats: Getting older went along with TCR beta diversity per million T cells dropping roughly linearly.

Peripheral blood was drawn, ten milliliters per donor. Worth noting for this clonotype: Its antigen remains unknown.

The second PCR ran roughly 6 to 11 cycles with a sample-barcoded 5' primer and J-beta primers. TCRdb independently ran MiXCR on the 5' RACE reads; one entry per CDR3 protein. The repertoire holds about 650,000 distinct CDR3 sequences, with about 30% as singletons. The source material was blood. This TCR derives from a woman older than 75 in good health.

CDR3 nucleotide sequence: TGTGCCAGCAGCTTAGATCGTGTCACCACCGGGGAGCTGTTTTTT. This sequence encodes CASSLDRVTTGELFF. The genes are TRBV11-2 and TRBJ2-2; D gene ambiguous. The V gene's germline CDR1 is SGHAT and CDR2 FQNNGV. Deletions cut 0 bases from V and 4 bases from J, with 9 bases between. The CDR3 is made up of 15 amino acids.